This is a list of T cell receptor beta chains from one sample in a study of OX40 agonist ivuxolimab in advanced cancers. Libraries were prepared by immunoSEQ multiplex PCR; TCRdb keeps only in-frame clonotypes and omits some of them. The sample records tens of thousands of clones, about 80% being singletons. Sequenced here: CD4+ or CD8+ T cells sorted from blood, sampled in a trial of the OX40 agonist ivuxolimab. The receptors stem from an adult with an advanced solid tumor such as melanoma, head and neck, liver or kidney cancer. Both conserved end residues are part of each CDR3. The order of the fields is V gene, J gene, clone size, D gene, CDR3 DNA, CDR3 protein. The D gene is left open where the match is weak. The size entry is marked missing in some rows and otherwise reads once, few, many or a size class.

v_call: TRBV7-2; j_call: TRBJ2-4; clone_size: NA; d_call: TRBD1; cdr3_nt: TGTGCCAGCAGCCTTAACAGGGGCGGAGCCAAAAACATTCAGTACTTC; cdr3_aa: CASSLNRGGAKNIQYF
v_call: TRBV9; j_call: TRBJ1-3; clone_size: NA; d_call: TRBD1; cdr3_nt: TGTGCCAGCAGCCAGGAGTGGGACAGAGTCTCTGGAAACACCATATATTTT; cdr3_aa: CASSQEWDRVSGNTIYF
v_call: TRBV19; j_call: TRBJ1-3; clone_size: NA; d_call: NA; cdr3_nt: TGTGCCAGTAGTATTGGGGCAGGGCGCTCTGGAAACACCATATATTTT; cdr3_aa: CASSIGAGRSGNTIYF
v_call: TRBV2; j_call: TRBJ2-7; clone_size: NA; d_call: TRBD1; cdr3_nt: TGTGCCAGCAGTGCCCGGGACAGCTCCTACGAGCAGTACTTC; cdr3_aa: CASSARDSSYEQYF
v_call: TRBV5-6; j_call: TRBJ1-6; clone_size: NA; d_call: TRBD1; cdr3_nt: TGTGCCAGCAGCTCATCAGGGGGCAGGGGTAATTCACCCCTCCACTTT; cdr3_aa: CASSSSGGRGNSPLHF
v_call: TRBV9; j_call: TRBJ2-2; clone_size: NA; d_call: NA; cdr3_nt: TGTGCCAGCAGGACAGGATCGAACACCGGGGAGCTGTTTTTT; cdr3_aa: CASRTGSNTGELFF
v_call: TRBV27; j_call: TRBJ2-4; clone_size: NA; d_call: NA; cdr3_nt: TGTGCCAGCAGTAAACCGGCGGGACAGAAAAACATTCAGTACTTC; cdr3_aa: CASSKPAGQKNIQYF
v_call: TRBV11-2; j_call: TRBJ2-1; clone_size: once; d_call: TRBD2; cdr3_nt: TGTGCCAGCAGTCAAATCGGACTAGTAGGCAATGAGCAGTTCTTC; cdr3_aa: CASSQIGLVGNEQFF
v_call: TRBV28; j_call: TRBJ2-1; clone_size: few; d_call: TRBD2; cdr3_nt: TGTGCCAGCAGATCTGTAGCGGGAGTGGTGGTCTTC; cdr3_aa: CASRSVAGVVVF
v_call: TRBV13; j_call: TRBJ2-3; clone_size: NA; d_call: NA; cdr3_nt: TGTGCCAGCAGCTGGGGACGCACAGATACGCAGTATTTT; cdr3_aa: CASSWGRTDTQYF
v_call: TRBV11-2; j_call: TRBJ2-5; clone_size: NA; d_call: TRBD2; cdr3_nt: TGTGCCAGCAGCGGGGGCGAGGGTCTAGCGGGGCCCCAAGAGACCCAGTACTTC; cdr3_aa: CASSGGEGLAGPQETQYF
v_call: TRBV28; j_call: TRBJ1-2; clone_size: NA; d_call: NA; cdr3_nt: TGTGCCAGCAGGATAGGTGGGGCCTTATGGGGCTACACCTTC; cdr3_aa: CASRIGGALWGYTF
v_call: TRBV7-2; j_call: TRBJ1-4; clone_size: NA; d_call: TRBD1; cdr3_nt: TGTGCCAGCAGCTGGGCCCGGACAGGCTGGAGGGAAAAACTGTTTTTT; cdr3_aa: CASSWARTGWREKLFF
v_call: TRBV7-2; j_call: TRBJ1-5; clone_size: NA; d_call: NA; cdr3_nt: TGTGCCAGCAGCTTAGTGGCGGCCAATCAGCCCCAGCATTTT; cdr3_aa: CASSLVAANQPQHF
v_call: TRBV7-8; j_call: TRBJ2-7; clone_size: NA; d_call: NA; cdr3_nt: TGTGCCAGCAGCTTTTTGGAGGGCGTCAACGAGCAGTACTTC; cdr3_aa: CASSFLEGVNEQYF
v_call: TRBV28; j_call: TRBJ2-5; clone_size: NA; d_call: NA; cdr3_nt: TGTGCCAGCAGTTTAAGAAGGGGGTTTCAGGAGACCCAGTACTTC; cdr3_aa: CASSLRRGFQETQYF
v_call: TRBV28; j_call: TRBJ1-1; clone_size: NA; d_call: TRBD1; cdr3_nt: TGTGCCAGCAGTTTAGGGGACAGGGTCACTGAAGCTTTCTTT; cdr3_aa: CASSLGDRVTEAFF
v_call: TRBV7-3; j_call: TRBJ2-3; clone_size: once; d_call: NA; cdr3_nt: TGTGCCAGCAGCTTGGGGGCAGGCCGTAGCACAGATACGCAGTATTTT; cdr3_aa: CASSLGAGRSTDTQYF
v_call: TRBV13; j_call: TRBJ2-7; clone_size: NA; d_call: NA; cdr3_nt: TGTGCCAGCAGCCTAGACGGGTCACGGGCCACCTACGAGCAGTACTTC; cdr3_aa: CASSLDGSRATYEQYF
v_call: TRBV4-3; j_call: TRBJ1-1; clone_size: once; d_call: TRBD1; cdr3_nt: TGCGCCAGCAGCCAAGCCCTAGGACAGGGGGATACTGAAGCTTTCTTT; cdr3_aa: CASSQALGQGDTEAFF
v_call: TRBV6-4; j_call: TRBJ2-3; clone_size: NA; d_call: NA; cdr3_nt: TGTGCCAGCAGTGAGGGCTCTAGCACAGATACGCAGTATTTT; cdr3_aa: CASSEGSSTDTQYF
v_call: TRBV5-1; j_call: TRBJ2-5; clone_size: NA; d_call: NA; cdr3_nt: TGCGCCAGCAGCATGGCCCCTCCGGAGACCCAGTACTTC; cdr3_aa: CASSMAPPETQYF
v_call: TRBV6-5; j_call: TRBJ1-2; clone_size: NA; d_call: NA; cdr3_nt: TGTGCCAGCAGTTACTCGGGGCTGGCTAACTATGGCTACACCTTC; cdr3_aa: CASSYSGLANYGYTF
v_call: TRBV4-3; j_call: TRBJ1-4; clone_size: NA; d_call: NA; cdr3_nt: TGCGCCAGCAGCCAGGGCACCCAGGGGCTGAATGAAAAACTGTTTTTT; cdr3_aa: CASSQGTQGLNEKLFF
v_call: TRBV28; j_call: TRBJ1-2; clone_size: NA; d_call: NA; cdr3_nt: TGTGCCAGCAGTAACAGGGAAGACTATGGCTACACCTTC; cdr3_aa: CASSNREDYGYTF
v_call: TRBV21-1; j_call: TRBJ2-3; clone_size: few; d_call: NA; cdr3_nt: TGTGCCAGCAGCGGCAAAACGGGAGTTGAGGCAGATACGCAGTATTTT; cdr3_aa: CASSGKTGVEADTQYF